Below are 31 T cell receptor beta chains sequenced from a single sample in a study of human T cells and chemical hapten exposure. Each CDR3 protein gets one entry after TCRdb re-called the RACE reads with MiXCR. The table records some 340,000 distinct CDR3 sequences, about 7% of them present only once. As for time point: patch test 1, 2 weeks after DPC sensitization. Sample treatment: therapeutic diphenylcyclopropenone sensitization with weekly scalp DPC. The sample was whole blood, taken in connection with sensitization to the hapten diphenylcyclopropenone (DPC). The receptors stem from a woman between 18 and 30 years old with alopecia areata. Some clones in this sample may be carry-over from other donors' samples.

Comment on this clonotype: At one end the junction does not follow the germline gene, possibly because of a read error. The chain recombines TRBV7-3 with TRBJ2-1; maybe TRBD2 (6 bases). The CDR3 length is 19 residues. CDR1 is SGHTA, CDR2 FQGTGA, per germline. The CDR3 DNA is TGTGCCAGCAGCTTAACCGGGGGAAGTTCCAAGGCCGCCTATAATGAGCAGTTCTTC. This codes for CASSLTGGSSKAAYNEQFF.

Only one count was recorded for this clonotype. The CDR3 sequence is CASSPPGNGNTIYF. Here the CDR3 DNA reads TGTGCCAGCAGCCCCCCGGGGAACGGAAACACCATATATTTT. The chain has TRBV5-6 and TRBJ1-3; D gene ambiguous. The CDR3 is 14 amino acids. Germline V lookup: CDR1 SGHDT, CDR2 YYEEEE. The V gene lost 4 bases and the J gene lost 4 bases, with 12 bases spanning the gap.

In this sample, this clonotype turned up many times. Germline is not matched at one junction end, which may reflect a read error. CDR3 residues: CSARTRHYEQYF. CDR3 DNA sequence: TGCAGCGCTAGAACGCGACACTACGAGCAGTACTTC. V and J are TRBV20-1 and TRBJ2-7, with D uncertain. Germline V gene sequence: CDR1 DFQATT, CDR2 SNEGSKA (reference sequence). The CDR3 covers 12 residues.

CDR3 sequence: CASAAYPSHTGELFF. CDR3 coding DNA: TGTGCCAGCGCGGCGTATCCCTCACACACCGGGGAGCTGTTTTTT. The chain is built from TRBV2 and TRBJ2-2, with D hard to call. CDR1 and CDR2 (germline): SNHLY, FYNNEI. The V gene lost 8 bases and the J gene lost 3 bases, with 16 bases spanning the gap. This CDR3 is built from 15 residues.

The sample holds many counts of this clonotype. V is TRBV6-2 or TRBV6-3 and J is TRBJ1-6; a weak D match, TRBD1 (6 bases). The CDR3 loop spans 12 amino acids. V lost 8 bases and J lost 7, with 9 bases in between. Germline assignment: CDR1 MNHEY and CDR2 SVGEGT. CDR3 DNA sequence: TGTGCCAGCTCAGGGGCAAATTCACCCCTCCACTTT. This gives the protein CASSGANSPLHF.

This clonotype was seen a handful of times. This chain connects TRBV5-1 to TRBJ2-2, with D possibly TRBD1 on 5 matching bases. The CDR3 consists of 14 residues. CDR1 and CDR2 (germline): SGHRS, YFSETQ. V shed 6 bases and J shed 5 bases, with 14 bases lying between them. The CDR3 sequence: CASKDSSTTGELFF. The DNA for the CDR3 is TGCGCCAGCAAAGACAGCTCTACGACCGGGGAGCTGTTTTTT.

This chain joins TRBV12-3 or TRBV12-4 and TRBJ1-3; no reliable D call. The CDR3 totals 14 residues. V gave up 7 bases and J gave up 4 bases, with 14 bases separating them. CDR3 amino acids: CASTPYAEGNTIYF. The CDR3 DNA reads as TGTGCCAGCACCCCCTATGCGGAAGGAAACACCATATATTTT.

This clonotype was observed a handful of times. V gene TRBV9 combines with J gene TRBJ1-2, with 7 bases lining up with TRBD1. The germline CDR1 and CDR2 sequences are SGDLS and YYNGEE. With 0 bases clipped from V and 7 bases from J, the junction kept 9 bases outside the gene matches. This CDR3 spans 15 amino acids. The CDR3 spells CASSVEAGGDGGYTF. In DNA, the CDR3 is TGTGCCAGCAGCGTAGAGGCAGGGGGAGATGGTGGCTACACCTTC.

This clonotype occurred many times. The chain has TRBV29-1 and TRBJ2-3, with D perhaps matching TRBD1 (5 bases). This CDR3 is 15 amino acids long. V was cut by 3 bases and J by 2 bases, with 15 bases left in between. In germline, CDR1 is SQVTM, CDR2 ANQGSEA. Here the CDR3 DNA reads TGCAGCGTTGAGGGTTTGGGGCTAGACACAGATACGCAGTATTTT. Encoded protein: CSVEGLGLDTDTQYF.

The chain employs TRBV9 and TRBJ2-4, with TRBD1 identical over 9 bases. From germline, CDR1 is SGDLS and CDR2 YYNGEE. The CDR3 runs to 14 residues. The junction had 4 bases not matched to a gene; V was cut back by 4 bases and J by 5 bases. Here the CDR3 reads CASSPRTGENIQYF. The CDR3 DNA is TGTGCCAGCAGCCCCAGGACAGGGGAAAACATTCAGTACTTC.

This clonotype came up many times. The CDR3 is CASTPDSYEQYF. For the CDR3, the DNA is TGTGCCAGCACCCCGGACTCGTACGAGCAGTACTTC. This chain links TRBV28 with TRBJ2-7, with D perhaps TRBD2 (5 bases). Germline assignment: CDR1 MDHEN and CDR2 SYDVKM. The CDR3 contains 12 residues. The V end lost 7 bases, the J end lost 4 bases, and 11 bases lay between the germline ends.

This clonotype was observed at least ten times. V gene TRBV18 combines with J gene TRBJ2-4; 13 nucleotides align to TRBD2. The germline V gene encodes CDR1 KGHSH and CDR2 LQKENI. The CDR3 extends over 15 amino acids. Germline trimming cut 3 bases from V and 5 bases from J; bases unmatched to any gene: 1. In DNA, the CDR3 is TGTGCCAGCTCACCGGGACTAGCGGGGCAAAACATTCAGTACTTC. Its protein product is CASSPGLAGQNIQYF.

The J gene is TRBJ1-1, the V gene TRBV29-1; 8 bases line up with TRBD1. With V trimmed by 7 bases and J by 5 bases, 9 bases remained unmatched. Germline CDR1 reads SQVTM; CDR2 reads ANQGSEA. The CDR3 is 13 residues long. The CDR3 protein is CSDGGQGWTEAFF. The CDR3 DNA is TGCAGCGACGGAGGACAGGGATGGACTGAAGCTTTCTTT.

The chain recombines TRBV6-5 with TRBJ2-3; D is tentatively TRBD1 or TRBD2 (7 bases each). V was pared by 2 bases and J by 5 bases, with 17 bases between. Germline values: CDR1 MNHEY, CDR2 SVGAGI. The CDR3 is 16 residues long. The CDR3 loop is CASSYNGQGGRDTQYF. CDR3 sequence (DNA): TGTGCCAGCAGTTACAACGGGCAGGGGGGGAGAGATACGCAGTATTTT.

The table lists this clonotype with many counts. The rearrangement joins TRBV12-5 to TRBJ1-1; possibly TRBD1 for D (5 bases). CDR3 length equals 13 residues. V lost 4 bases, J lost 11 bases, and 17 bases lay in between. The germline V gene has CDR1 LGHNT and CDR2 FRNRAP. CDR3 bases: TGTGCTAGTGGTTCGCTGTCCGGGACGGCGGCTTTCTTT. Translated: CASGSLSGTAAFF.

This chain uses TRBV6-2 or TRBV6-3 with TRBJ2-5; 8 bases map to TRBD2. V lost 6 bases, J lost 5 bases, and 8 bases stayed unmatched. CDR3 length: 14 amino acids. Looked up from germline, CDR1 is MNHEY and CDR2 is SVGEGT. CDR3 in amino acids: CASRRGGLSETQYF. CDR3 DNA: TGTGCCAGCAGACGGGGGGGCCTGAGCGAGACCCAGTACTTC.

This clonotype was seen repeatedly, ten times or more. The chain employs TRBV4-3 and TRBJ2-4, with D tentatively TRBD1 (5 bases). V shed 4 bases and J shed 10 bases, with 17 bases lying between them. CDR3 size: 14 residues. Germline loops: CDR1 LGHNA, CDR2 YSLEER. The chain's CDR3 is CASSLRSTSGIQYF. The CDR3 DNA reads TGCGCCAGCAGCCTCCGTTCCACCTCAGGGATTCAGTACTTC.

This chain uses TRBV5-1 with TRBJ2-3; 10 bases are a match to TRBD2. The CDR3 has 16 amino acids. The germline CDR1 and CDR2 sequences are SGHRS and YFSETQ. V lost 2 bases and J lost 1; bases outside the gene matches: 4. CDR3 nucleotide sequence: TGCGCCAGCAGCTTAGGACTAGCGGTTGGCACAGATACGCAGTATTTT. Protein product: CASSLGLAVGTDTQYF.

V usage is TRBV7-8 and J usage is TRBJ1-3; D remains unclear. This CDR3 comprises 15 residues. V was trimmed by 1 base and J by 0 bases, leaving 7 bases between them. Germline-derived CDR1 and CDR2 are SGHVS and FQNEAQ. The CDR3 DNA reads TGTGCCAGCAGCTTAGACACTTACTCTGGAAACACCATATATTTT. This sequence encodes CASSLDTYSGNTIYF.

V and J are TRBV6-1 and TRBJ2-7; 7 bases are shared with TRBD1. The CDR3 loop spans 14 amino acids. Germline V gives CDR1 MNHNS, CDR2 SASEGT. The J segment lost 7 bases and the V segment lost 2 bases, leaving 8 bases of the junction unmatched. The CDR3 protein is CASSERQGLEEQYF. In DNA form, the CDR3 reads TGTGCCAGCAGTGAACGACAGGGATTGGAGGAGCAGTACTTC.

This clonotype has at least ten counts. The J gene is TRBJ2-7, the V gene TRBV28; perhaps TRBD2 as D (6 bases). The CDR3 is made up of 17 amino acids. With 2 bases removed from V and 0 bases from J, the gap between germline ends came to 17 bases. Germline-derived CDR1 and CDR2 are MDHEN and SYDVKM. The CDR3 region is CASSLEPRLVLSYEQYF. CDR3 coding DNA: TGTGCCAGCAGTTTAGAACCCCGACTAGTACTCTCCTACGAGCAGTACTTC.

This clonotype was picked up many times. DNA for the CDR3: TGTGCCAGCATCCTACAGGGAAAGGGCACTGAAGCTTTCTTT. This codes for CASILQGKGTEAFF. The V call is TRBV12-3 or TRBV12-4, the J call TRBJ1-1; maybe TRBD1 (6 bases). The CDR3 has 14 amino acids. The germline V and J ends were trimmed by 7 bases and 4 bases, with 16 bases remaining between them.

This clonotype appeared a few times. V usage is TRBV9 and J usage is TRBJ2-2; 16 nucleotides match TRBD2. Germline lookup yields CDR1 SGDLS and CDR2 YYNGEE. J gave up 4 bases and V 3 bases, and 6 bases lay outside the gene matches. This CDR3 is 18 amino acids long. CDR3 nucleotide sequence: TGTGCCAGCAGCGCGGGACTAGCGGGGGGGCGAAGCACCGGGGAGCTGTTTTTT. It codes for CASSAGLAGGRSTGELFF.

The chain recombines TRBV10-3 with TRBJ2-1; D is possibly TRBD2 (6 bases). CDR1 and CDR2 from the germline V gene are ENHRY and SYGVKD. The CDR3 consists of 17 residues. Trimming cost V 4 bases and J 0 bases, with 16 bases left between them. CDR3 DNA sequence: TGTGCCATCAGTGCGGGCCTGATGGGGGGCTCCTACAATGAGCAGTTCTTC. This translates into CAISAGLMGGSYNEQFF.

In its sample, this clonotype was seen a few times. The J gene is TRBJ1-2, the V gene TRBV5-1; unclear D gene. Germline CDR1 is SGHRS and CDR2 is YFSETQ. V lost 0 bases and J 3 bases, leaving 21 bases between the germline ends. This CDR3 has 18 residues. In nucleotides, the CDR3 is TGCGCCAGCAGCTTGGCCTTGTCATCCGGGGAAGTCGACTATGGCTACACCTTC. Protein: CASSLALSSGEVDYGYTF.

V gene TRBV4-2 combines with J gene TRBJ1-1; D gene uncertain. The CDR3 runs 14 residues. The germline gives CDR1 LGHNA, CDR2 YNFKEQ. Trimming removed 0 bases at V and 7 bases at J, with 12 bases between. The CDR3 sequence is CASSQDNTGSEAFF. The CDR3 DNA is TGTGCCAGCAGCCAAGATAACACGGGAAGTGAAGCTTTCTTT.

This clonotype has more than one count but fewer than ten. The V gene is TRBV5-1, the J gene TRBJ2-4; D is ambiguous. The germline V gene encodes CDR1 SGHRS and CDR2 YFSETQ. This CDR3 region has 16 residues. The V end lost 4 bases, the J end lost 3 bases, and 17 bases lay between the germline ends. The CDR3 nucleotides read TGCGCCAGCAGCCTGGATGGTCGGTACTACAAAAACATTCAGTACTTC. It translates to CASSLDGRYYKNIQYF.

The rearrangement joins TRBV12-3 or TRBV12-4 to TRBJ1-1; no firm D call. This CDR3 comprises 11 residues. V lost 3 bases and J lost 9, with 8 bases in between. The CDR3 protein is CASSFFNQAFF. The CDR3 bases are TGTGCCAGCAGTTTTTTCAATCAAGCTTTCTTT.

This clonotype was observed a few times. The rearrangement links TRBV15 to TRBJ1-1; the match to TRBD1 covers 8 bases. V shed 3 bases, J shed 4 bases, and the junction held 4 bases outside the gene matches. Germline loops: CDR1 LNHNV, CDR2 YYDKDF (reference sequence). The CDR3 sequence is 14 residues long. The DNA for the CDR3 is TGTGCCACCAGCAGGACAGGGGAGAGCACTGAAGCTTTCTTT. The encoded protein is CATSRTGESTEAFF.

The chain links TRBV12-3 or TRBV12-4 to TRBJ1-3; 9 bases align to TRBD1. The CDR3 runs to 15 residues. V was pared by 5 bases and J by 4 bases, with 6 bases of the junction left unmatched. CDR3 protein: CASSPDRGRGNTIYF. As DNA, the CDR3 is TGTGCCAGCAGTCCGGACAGGGGCCGAGGAAACACCATATATTTT.

This clonotype was picked up many times. The chain uses TRBV7-9 and TRBJ2-7; TRBD1 aligns across 8 bases. CDR1 SEHNR and CDR2 FQNEAQ come from the germline V gene (reference sequence). The CDR3 is made up of 18 amino acids. Trimming took 5 bases from V and 1 from J; bases not matched to a gene: 16. In nucleotides, the CDR3 is TGTGCCAGCAGCCTCCCCGTCGGACAGGGCTCCCGATCCTACGAGCAGTACTTC. This translates into CASSLPVGQGSRSYEQYF.